This TCR beta chain was sequenced during a study of memory CD4+ T cells and cytomegalovirus serostatus. In the study overall: Of the healthy Belgian adults, 8 to 10 were CMV seropositive and approximately 24 seronegative.

The study, taken as a whole, reports: A US-trained random forest predicted CMV serostatus with median AUC roughly 0.91.

Single viable CD3+CD4+CD8-CD45RO+ cells were sorted as the memory CD4+ T cells. Serostatus was set by detecting CMV pp150, pp28, p38, p52 IgG. Total CD4+ T cells were enriched by CD4 positive selection. TCRdb's copy holds only in-frame clones and misses some; the assay was immunoSEQ multiplex PCR. The sample has 40,000 to 60,000 clones; roughly 73% are singletons. This clone was counted between two and nine times. Its matching antigen is unknown. The source is an adult in good health and CMV-seronegative. The sample comprised memory CD4+ T cells from blood.

The CDR3 protein is CASSEDFSSYNEQFF. The CDR3 DNA is TGTGCCAGCAGCGAGGACTTCTCCTCCTACAATGAGCAGTTCTTC. J is TRBJ2-1 and V is TRBV7-2; tentatively, D is TRBD2 (5 bases). The CDR3 sequence is 15 residues long. Germline lookup yields CDR1 SGHTA and CDR2 FQGNSA. Trimming cost V 5 bases and J 0 bases, with 11 bases left between them.